These 14 T cell receptor beta chains originate from one sample sequenced in a study of blood T cell repertoires in COVID-19. TCRdb keeps only in-frame clones here, not all; method: immunoSEQ multiplex PCR. The sample has approximately 400,000 clones; approximately 90% are singletons. The sample consisted of peripheral blood. The receptors come from a woman aged 45-59 years with COVID-19, enrolled during active disease.

The chain joins TRBV7-6 to TRBJ2-7; D not resolved. The germline V and J ends were trimmed by 1 base and 0 bases, with 7 bases remaining between them. CDR3 size: 14 residues. Germline CDR1 reads SGHVS; CDR2 reads FNYEAQ. CDR3 nucleotide sequence: TGTGCCAGCAGCTTAGGACTGACCTCCTACGAGCAGTACTTC. Protein: CASSLGLTSYEQYF.

CDR3: CANSEGGGSSYEQYF. Written as DNA, the CDR3 is TGTGCCAACTCAGAGGGCGGGGGGAGCTCCTACGAGCAGTACTTC. The chain carries TRBV28 and TRBJ2-7; 8 positions agree with TRBD2. CDR3 size: 15 residues. Germline V gene lookup returns CDR1 MDHEN and CDR2 SYDVKM. Losses at the gene ends were 10 bases for V and 0 bases for J; bases not matched to a gene: 11.

The chain carries TRBV10-3 and TRBJ1-1; TRBD1 is a possible D gene (5 bases). Trimming removed 6 bases from V and 5 bases from J, with 10 bases in between. This CDR3 has 12 amino acids. Germline CDR1 reads ENHRY; CDR2 reads SYGVKD. The CDR3 here is CAISQYRTEAFF. The CDR3 DNA reads as TGTGCCATCAGCCAATACAGGACTGAAGCTTTCTTT.

J is TRBJ2-1 and V is TRBV2, with D possibly TRBD2 on 6 matching bases. The V end lost 6 bases, the J end lost 15 bases, and 15 bases lay between the germline ends. The germline V gene encodes CDR1 SNHLY and CDR2 FYNNEI. This CDR3 comprises 11 residues. This CDR3 reads CASSLMGGGFF. For the CDR3, the DNA is TGTGCCAGCAGCCTCATGGGGGGTGGGTTCTTC.

This chain links TRBV5-6 with TRBJ1-5; 8 bases fit TRBD1. The V segment lost 0 bases and the J segment 9 bases; nucleotides outside the gene matches: 5. Looked up from germline, CDR1 is SGHDT and CDR2 is YYEEEE. The length of the CDR3 is 14 residues. CDR3 loop: CASSLGTGSMPQHF. In DNA form, the CDR3 reads TGTGCCAGCAGCTTGGGGACAGGGTCAATGCCCCAGCATTTT.

The chain links TRBV19 to TRBJ2-7; 9 bases align to TRBD1. Germline V CDR1 and CDR2: LNHDA, SQIVND (reference sequence). V was clipped by 2 bases and J by 2 bases; unmatched bases: 7. The CDR3 runs to 16 residues. The CDR3 DNA reads as TGTGCCAGTAGTATATCGACCGGGACAGGGACCTACGAGCAGTACTTC. Translated: CASSISTGTGTYEQYF.

This clone was detected only once. The chain links TRBV7-7 to TRBJ2-1; D is possibly TRBD1 (7 bases). The V end was cut by 5 bases, the J end by 3 bases, with 20 bases between. This CDR3 is 17 amino acids long. Germline lookup yields CDR1 SSHAT and CDR2 FNYEAQ (reference sequence). The CDR3 sequence is CASSPEFGGGFYNEQFF. DNA of the CDR3: TGTGCCAGCAGCCCTGAGTTCGGAGGGGGCTTCTACAATGAGCAGTTCTTC.

This clone appeared once. The chain is built from TRBV4-2 and TRBJ1-5; maybe TRBD1 (6 bases). The CDR3 spans 15 residues. Germline V lookup: CDR1 LGHNA, CDR2 YNFKEQ. Trimming cost V 1 base and J 2 bases, with 9 bases left between them. The CDR3 coding sequence is TGTGCCAGCAGCCAAGGGGACATTGGCAATCAGCCCCAGCATTTT. It codes for CASSQGDIGNQPQHF.

J is TRBJ1-2 and V is TRBV5-6; D is possibly TRBD1 (6 bases). V gave up 2 bases and J gave up 8 bases, with 19 bases separating them. CDR3 length equals 15 residues. CDR1 SGHDT and CDR2 YYEEEE come from the germline V gene. The CDR3 DNA reads TGTGCCAGCAGCTTACAGGGAAGAGTAGATTTGGGCTACACCTTC. It is translated as CASSLQGRVDLGYTF.

This clone was detected once. The chain recombines TRBV11-3 with TRBJ1-1; weak D call: TRBD1 (6 bases). Trimming stripped 5 bases from V and 4 bases from J, with 14 bases between. The CDR3 covers 14 residues. In germline, CDR1 is SGHNT, CDR2 YENEEA. This chain's CDR3 is CASSPGQSSTEAFF. The CDR3, as DNA: TGTGCCAGCAGCCCTGGACAGTCCAGCACTGAAGCTTTCTTT. Full variable domain (outside the CDR3, taken from reference TRBV11-3 and TRBJ1-1): EAGVVQSPRYKIIEKKQPVAFWCNPISGHNTLYWYLQNLGQGPELLIRYENEEAVDDSQLPKDRFSAERLKGVDSTLKIQPAELGDSAVYLCASSPGQSSTEAFFGQGTRLTVV.

The chain is built from TRBV5-1 and TRBJ2-7; 7 bases line up with TRBD1. The CDR3 has 14 residues. J lost 2 bases, V lost 2 bases, and 4 bases had no gene match. The V gene's germline CDR1 is SGHRS and CDR2 YFSETQ. CDR3 nucleotide sequence: TGCGCCAGCAGCTTACAGGGGCAGGCCTACGAGCAGTACTTC. Protein product: CASSLQGQAYEQYF.

This clone was detected only once. The V call is TRBV7-9, the J call TRBJ2-1; D gene uncertain. CDR1 is SEHNR and CDR2 is FQNEAQ in the germline V gene (reference sequence). V was shortened by 5 bases and J by 0 bases, with 17 bases between the two germline ends. CDR3 length: 17 residues. CDR3 nucleotide sequence: TGTGCCAGCAGCCACCCCATCGTGACAAGCTCCTACAATGAGCAGTTCTTC. Amino acid sequence: CASSHPIVTSSYNEQFF.

This chain uses TRBV19 with TRBJ1-2; D is undetermined. CDR1 LNHDA and CDR2 SQIVND come from the germline V gene (reference sequence). V lost 5 bases and J 3 bases, leaving 19 bases between the germline ends. This CDR3 has 16 residues. This CDR3 is CASSYARGGLDYGYTF. The CDR3 bases are TGTGCCAGTAGTTACGCGCGGGGAGGCTTGGACTATGGCTACACCTTC.

The gene calls are TRBV5-1 and TRBJ2-1, with 7 bases fitting TRBD2. V gave up 4 bases and J gave up 9 bases; unmatched junction bases: 7. The germline V gene has CDR1 SGHRS and CDR2 YFSETQ. This CDR3 comprises 13 residues. CDR3 amino acids: CASSPRLASEQFF. The CDR3 DNA reads TGCGCCAGCAGCCCCCGACTAGCTTCTGAGCAGTTCTTC.